The source of this T cell receptor beta chain is a study of OX40 agonist ivuxolimab in advanced cancers. Study information: Patients were dosed with the agonistic anti-OX40 (CD134) antibody ivuxolimab.

Assay: immunoSEQ multiplex PCR; the TCRdb copy retains only in-frame clones and omits some. The table shows about 91,000 clones, with around 85% occurring only once. Germline V gives CDR1 SGHNT, CDR2 YYREEE (reference sequence). The V and J ends lost 0 bases and 3 bases respectively, with 7 bases between them. The CDR3 contains 15 residues. General study points: CD8+ T cells averaged more expanded clones than CD4+. Low clonal expansion, among the lowest seen, marked partial responders at 0.1-3.0 mg/kg.

About this clone: What it binds is not known.

This sample comprised CD4+ or CD8+ T cells sorted from blood, obtained in a trial of the OX40 agonist ivuxolimab. This chain links TRBV5-4 with TRBJ1-6, with D perhaps TRBD1 (5 bases). This sequence was found in an adult with an advanced solid tumor such as melanoma, head and neck, liver or kidney cancer. CDR3 sequence reads: CASSLGGGYNSPLHF. CDR3 DNA: TGTGCCAGCAGCTTGGGGGGCGGCTATAATTCACCCCTCCACTTT.